This TCR beta chain was profiled in a study of blood T cell repertoires in COVID-19. Looking at the study overall: Acute-phase and convalescent COVID-19 samples originated in the United States, Italy and Spain. PBMCs, B-cell-depleted T cells, or T cells were the source of the cDNA or gDNA that made up the material.

In the original analysis: Amplified reference gene primers provided the basis for estimating nucleated cell counts. The repertoire was sequenced with immunoSEQ multiplex PCR; TCRdb's copy has only in-frame clones and lacks some. The D gene and trimming were derived from the DNA, and the V and J assignments and clone size from that table. This repertoire shows almost 350,000 clones, 88% found once; its top ten account for 0.85% to 1.3%. Unmatched junction bases numbered 10, after V lost 6 bases and J lost 3 bases. Germline lookup yields CDR1 SNHLY and CDR2 FYNNEI. This CDR3 region has 15 residues. The chain has TRBV2 and TRBJ1-1; 7 nucleotides align to TRBD1. The sequenced sample was PBMCs or T cells enriched from blood (not recorded which). The receptor comes from a woman under 40 who had been exposed to COVID-19. The CDR3 nucleotides are TGTGCCAGCAGCCACAACAGGGGCTCTCACACTGAAGCTTTCTTT. The encoded protein is CASSHNRGSHTEAFF.